One sample yielded the 2 T cell receptor beta chains listed below, sequenced in a study of response to subunit inactivated influenza vaccine. TCRdb passed the RT-PCR reads through MiXCR, listing each CDR3 protein once. Of 500,000 to 600,000 distinct CDR3 sequences listed, 11% to 15% are singletons. This specimen was PBMCs from blood, taken 12 days after vaccination. The receptor set was obtained from a man over 45 who received an inactivated influenza vaccine.

This clonotype occurred a few times. CDR3 bases: TGTGCCAGCAGCCCGTCCTACAGCGGGGGCAGGAATGAGCAGTTCTTC. Its translation: CASSPSYSGGRNEQFF. V and J are TRBV7-9 and TRBJ2-1; 8 bases map to TRBD2. There are 16 residues in the CDR3. V was clipped by 5 bases and J by 7 bases; unmatched bases: 13. Germline CDR1 SEHNR, CDR2 FQNEAQ (reference sequence).

The table lists this clonotype with a few counts. This sequence joins TRBV12-3 or TRBV12-4 and TRBJ1-5; a weak D match, TRBD1 (6 bases). The CDR3 contains 16 residues. V was shortened by 3 bases and J by 3 bases, with 15 bases between the two germline ends. CDR3 loop: CASSLRTGSANQPQHF. The CDR3 bases are TGTGCCAGCAGTTTGCGAACAGGGTCTGCCAATCAGCCCCAGCATTTT.